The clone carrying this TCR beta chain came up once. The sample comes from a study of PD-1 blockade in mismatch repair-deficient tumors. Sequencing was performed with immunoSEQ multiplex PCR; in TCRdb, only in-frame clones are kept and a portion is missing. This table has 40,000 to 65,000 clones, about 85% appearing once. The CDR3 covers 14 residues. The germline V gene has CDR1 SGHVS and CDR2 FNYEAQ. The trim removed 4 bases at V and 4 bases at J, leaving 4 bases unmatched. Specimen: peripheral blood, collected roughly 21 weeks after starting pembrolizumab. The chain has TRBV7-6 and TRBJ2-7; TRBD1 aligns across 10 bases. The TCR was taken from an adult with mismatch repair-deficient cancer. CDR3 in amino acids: CASSSGTGAYEQYF. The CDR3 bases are TGTGCCAGCAGCTCGGGGACAGGGGCGTACGAGCAGTACTTC.